This T cell receptor beta chain was obtained from a study of monozygotic twins with inflammatory bowel disease. Overall study results and limits: Using the inverse Simpson index, IBD patients had lower TCRbeta diversity than healthy co-twins.

Unsorted whole blood yielded the total RNA, with T cells left unselected. Eight separate reactions per sample served to make cDNA. Via template switching, UMIs carrying a 6-nucleotide sample barcode were introduced. TCRdb reprocessed the 5' RACE reads and reports one entry per CDR3 protein, with no DNA. Its clone listing holds about 160,000 distinct CDR3 sequences. Concerning this clonotype: The target antigen is unknown.

The specimen was blood. The TCR was taken from a human donor with ulcerative colitis or Crohn's disease, or a healthy co-twin of an affected twin (not recorded which).

The CDR3 protein is CASSHSGRANDEQFF. The rearrangement links TRBV7-3 to TRBJ2-1. The CDR3 extends over 15 amino acids. Germline-derived CDR1 and CDR2 are SGHTA and FQGTGA.